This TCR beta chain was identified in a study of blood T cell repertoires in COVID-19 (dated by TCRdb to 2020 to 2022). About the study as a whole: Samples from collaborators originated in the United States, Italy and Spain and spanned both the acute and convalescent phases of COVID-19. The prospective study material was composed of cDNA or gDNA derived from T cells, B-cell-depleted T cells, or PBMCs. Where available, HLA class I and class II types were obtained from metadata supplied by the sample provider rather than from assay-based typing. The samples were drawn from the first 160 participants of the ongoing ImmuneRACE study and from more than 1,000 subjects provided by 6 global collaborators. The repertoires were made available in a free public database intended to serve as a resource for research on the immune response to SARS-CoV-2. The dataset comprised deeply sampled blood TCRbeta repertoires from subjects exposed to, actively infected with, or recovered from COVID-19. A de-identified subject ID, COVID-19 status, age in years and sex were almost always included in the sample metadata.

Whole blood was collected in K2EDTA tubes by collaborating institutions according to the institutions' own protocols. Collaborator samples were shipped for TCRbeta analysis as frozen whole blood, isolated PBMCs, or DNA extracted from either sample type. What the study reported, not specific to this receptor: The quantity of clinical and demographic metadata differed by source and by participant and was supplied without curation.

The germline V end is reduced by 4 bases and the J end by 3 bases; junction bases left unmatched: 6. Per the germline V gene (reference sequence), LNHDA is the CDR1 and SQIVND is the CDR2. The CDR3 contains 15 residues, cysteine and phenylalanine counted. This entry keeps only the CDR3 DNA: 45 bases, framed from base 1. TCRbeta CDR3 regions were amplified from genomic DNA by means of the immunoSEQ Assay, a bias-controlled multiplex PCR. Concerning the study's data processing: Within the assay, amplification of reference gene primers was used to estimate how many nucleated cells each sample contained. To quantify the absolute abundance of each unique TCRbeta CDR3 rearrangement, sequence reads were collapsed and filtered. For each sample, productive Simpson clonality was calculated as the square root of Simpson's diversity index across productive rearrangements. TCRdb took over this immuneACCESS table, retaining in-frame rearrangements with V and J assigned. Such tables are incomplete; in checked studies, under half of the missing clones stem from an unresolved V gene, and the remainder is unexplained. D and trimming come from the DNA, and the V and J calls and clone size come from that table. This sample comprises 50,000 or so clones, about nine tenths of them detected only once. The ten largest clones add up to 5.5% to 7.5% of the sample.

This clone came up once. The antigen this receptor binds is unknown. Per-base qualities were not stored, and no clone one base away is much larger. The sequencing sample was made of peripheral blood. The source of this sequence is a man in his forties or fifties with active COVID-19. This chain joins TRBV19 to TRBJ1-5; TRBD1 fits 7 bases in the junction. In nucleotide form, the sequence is TGTGCCAGTAGTAGAACAGGGGCGTCCAATCAGCCCCAGCATTTT. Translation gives CASSRTGASNQPQHF.